The 2 T cell receptor beta chains listed next were all sequenced from one sample in a study of T cell changes during pregnancy in multiple sclerosis. Clones were read by immunoSEQ multiplex PCR, and TCRdb kept only the in-frame ones, dropping some. Altogether about 92,000 clones are present, 85% to 95% being singletons, with the ten largest covering about 2.6%. Sequenced material: peripheral blood, taken in the first trimester of pregnancy. Receptors originate from a female donor with multiple sclerosis, enrolled in a pregnancy study.

The chain uses TRBV4-2 and TRBJ2-7, with D possibly matching TRBD1 (6 bases). V lost 1 base, J lost 2 bases, and 18 bases lay in between. The germline CDR1 and CDR2 sequences are LGHNA and YNFKEQ. The CDR3 loop spans 17 amino acids. In DNA form, the CDR3 reads TGTGCCAGCAGCCAAGGAGAGTACAGGGATCCGGCCTACGAGCAGTACTTC. As protein: CASSQGEYRDPAYEQYF.

This clone was recorded once. This chain uses TRBV27 with TRBJ2-1; tentatively, D is TRBD2 (6 bases). Germline V CDR1 and CDR2: MNHEY, SMNVEV (reference sequence). Trimming removed 6 bases at V and 2 bases at J, with 14 bases between. The CDR3 is made up of 15 amino acids. The CDR3, as DNA: TGTGCCAGCAGAACGGGTAGCGGACCCTACAATGAGCAGTTCTTC. Its protein is CASRTGSGPYNEQFF.